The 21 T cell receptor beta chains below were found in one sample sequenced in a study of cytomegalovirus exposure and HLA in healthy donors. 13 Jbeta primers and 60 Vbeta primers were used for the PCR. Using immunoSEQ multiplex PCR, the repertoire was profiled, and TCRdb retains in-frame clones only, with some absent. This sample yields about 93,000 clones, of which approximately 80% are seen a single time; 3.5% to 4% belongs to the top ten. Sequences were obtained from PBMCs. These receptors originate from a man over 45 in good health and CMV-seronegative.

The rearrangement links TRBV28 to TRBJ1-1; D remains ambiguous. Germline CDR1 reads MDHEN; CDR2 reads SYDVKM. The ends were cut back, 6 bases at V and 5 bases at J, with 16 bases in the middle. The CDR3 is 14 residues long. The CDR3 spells CASSGIAHGTEAFF. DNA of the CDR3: TGTGCCAGCAGCGGAATTGCGCACGGGACTGAAGCTTTCTTT. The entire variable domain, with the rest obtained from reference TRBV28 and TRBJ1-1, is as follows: DVKVTQSSRYLVKRTGEKVFLECVQDMDHENMFWYRQDPGLGLRLIYFSYDVKMKEKGDIPEGYSVSREKKERFSLILESASTNQTSMYLCASSGIAHGTEAFFGQGTRLTVV.

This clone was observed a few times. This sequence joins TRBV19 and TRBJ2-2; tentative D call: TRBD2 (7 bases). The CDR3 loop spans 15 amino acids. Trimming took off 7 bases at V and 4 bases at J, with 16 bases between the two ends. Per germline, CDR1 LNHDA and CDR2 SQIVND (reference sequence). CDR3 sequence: CASTWGGGSTGELFF. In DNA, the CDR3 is TGTGCCAGTACCTGGGGAGGGGGGAGCACCGGGGAGCTGTTTTTT. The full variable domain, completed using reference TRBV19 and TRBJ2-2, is DGGITQSPKYLFRKEGQNVTLSCEQNLNHDAMYWYRQDPGQGLRLIYYSQIVNDFQKGDIAEGYSVSREKKESFPLTVTSAQKNPTAFYLCASTWGGGSTGELFFGEGSRLTVL.

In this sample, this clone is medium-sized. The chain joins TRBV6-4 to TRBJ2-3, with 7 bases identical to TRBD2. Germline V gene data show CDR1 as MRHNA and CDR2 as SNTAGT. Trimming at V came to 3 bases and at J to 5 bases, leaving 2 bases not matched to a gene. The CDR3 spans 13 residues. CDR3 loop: CASSERELDTQYF. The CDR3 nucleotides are TGTGCCAGCAGTGAGCGGGAGCTAGATACGCAGTATTTT.

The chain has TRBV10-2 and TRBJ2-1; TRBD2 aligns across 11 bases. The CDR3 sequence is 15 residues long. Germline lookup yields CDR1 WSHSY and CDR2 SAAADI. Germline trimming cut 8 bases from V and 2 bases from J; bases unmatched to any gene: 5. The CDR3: CASSLTSGTYNEQFF. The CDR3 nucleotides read TGCGCCAGCTCTTTGACTAGCGGGACCTACAATGAGCAGTTCTTC.

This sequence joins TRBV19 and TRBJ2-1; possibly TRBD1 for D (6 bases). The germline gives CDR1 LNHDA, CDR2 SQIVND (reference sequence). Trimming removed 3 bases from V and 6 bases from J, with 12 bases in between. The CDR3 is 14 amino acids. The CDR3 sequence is CASSIGTGTNEQFF. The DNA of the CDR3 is TGTGCCAGTAGTATCGGCACAGGGACCAATGAGCAGTTCTTC. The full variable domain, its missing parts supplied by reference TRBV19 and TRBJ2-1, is DGGITQSPKYLFRKEGQNVTLSCEQNLNHDAMYWYRQDPGQGLRLIYYSQIVNDFQKGDIAEGYSVSREKKESFPLTVTSAQKNPTAFYLCASSIGTGTNEQFFGPGTRLTVL.

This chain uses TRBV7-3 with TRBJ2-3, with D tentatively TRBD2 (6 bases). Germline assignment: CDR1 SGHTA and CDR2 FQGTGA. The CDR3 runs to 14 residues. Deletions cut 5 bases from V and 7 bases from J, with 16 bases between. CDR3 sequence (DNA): TGTGCCAGCAGCCCCCCGGACTATACAAATACGCAGTATTTT. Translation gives CASSPPDYTNTQYF.

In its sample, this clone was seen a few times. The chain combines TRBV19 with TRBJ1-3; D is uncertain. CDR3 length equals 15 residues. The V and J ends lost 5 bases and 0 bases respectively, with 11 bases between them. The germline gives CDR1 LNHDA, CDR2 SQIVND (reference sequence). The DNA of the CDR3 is TGTGCCAGTAGTGCTGAACAGTTCTCTGGAAACACCATATATTTT. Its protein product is CASSAEQFSGNTIYF.

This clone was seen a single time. The CDR3 nucleotides read TGCAGCGTAGATGAACAGGGAACCTACGAGCAGTACTTC. It yields the protein CSVDEQGTYEQYF. V and J are TRBV29-1 and TRBJ2-7; D is possibly TRBD1 (6 bases). Trimming took off 6 bases at V and 2 bases at J, with 14 bases between the two ends. CDR3 length: 13 amino acids. Looked up from germline, CDR1 is SQVTM and CDR2 is ANQGSEA.

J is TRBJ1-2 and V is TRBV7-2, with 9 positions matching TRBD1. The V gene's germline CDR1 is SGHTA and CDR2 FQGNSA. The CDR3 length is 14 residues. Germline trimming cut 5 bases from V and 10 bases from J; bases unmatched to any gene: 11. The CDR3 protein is CASSKAGTGYVYTF. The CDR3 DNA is TGTGCCAGCAGCAAAGCCGGGACAGGGTACGTCTACACCTTC.

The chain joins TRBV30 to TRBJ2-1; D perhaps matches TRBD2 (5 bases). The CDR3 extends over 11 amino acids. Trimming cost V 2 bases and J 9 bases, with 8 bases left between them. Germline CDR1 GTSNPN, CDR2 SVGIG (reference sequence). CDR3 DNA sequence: TGTGCCTGGAGTCTGCGGGCTGAGCAGTTCTTC. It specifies CAWSLRAEQFF.

The CDR3: CASSKGQSSYEQYF. CDR3 coding DNA: TGTGCCAGCTCAAAAGGACAGAGCTCCTACGAGCAGTACTTC. The chain is built from TRBV18 and TRBJ2-7, with D possibly matching TRBD1 (6 bases). CDR1 and CDR2 from the germline V gene are KGHSH and LQKENI. The CDR3 contains 14 residues. Trimming shortened V by 5 bases and J by 0 bases, and 11 bases separated the two germline ends.

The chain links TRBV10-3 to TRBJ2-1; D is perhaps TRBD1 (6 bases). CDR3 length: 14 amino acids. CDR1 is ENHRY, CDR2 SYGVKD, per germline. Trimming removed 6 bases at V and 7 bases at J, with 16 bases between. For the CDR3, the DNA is TGTGCCATCAGCGGACCAGAAGGGGGTAATGAGCAGTTCTTC. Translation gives CAISGPEGGNEQFF.

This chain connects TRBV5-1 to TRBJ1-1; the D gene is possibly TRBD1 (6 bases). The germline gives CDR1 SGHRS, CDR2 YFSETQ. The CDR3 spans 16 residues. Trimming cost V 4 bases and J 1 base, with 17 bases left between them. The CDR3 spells CASSDRSRGANTEAFF. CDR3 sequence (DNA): TGCGCCAGCAGCGACCGAAGCAGGGGTGCGAACACTGAAGCTTTCTTT. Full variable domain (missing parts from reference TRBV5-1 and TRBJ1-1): KAGVTQTPRYLIKTRGQQVTLSCSPISGHRSVSWYQQTPGQGLQFLFEYFSETQRNKGNFPGRFSGRQFSNSRSEMNVSTLELGDSALYLCASSDRSRGANTEAFFGQGTRLTVV.

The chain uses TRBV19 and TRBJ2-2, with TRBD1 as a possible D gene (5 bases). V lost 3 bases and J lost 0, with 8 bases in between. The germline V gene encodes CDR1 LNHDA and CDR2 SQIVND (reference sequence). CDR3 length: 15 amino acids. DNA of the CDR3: TGTGCCAGTAGTATGGGGCAGGCGAACACCGGGGAGCTGTTTTTT. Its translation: CASSMGQANTGELFF.

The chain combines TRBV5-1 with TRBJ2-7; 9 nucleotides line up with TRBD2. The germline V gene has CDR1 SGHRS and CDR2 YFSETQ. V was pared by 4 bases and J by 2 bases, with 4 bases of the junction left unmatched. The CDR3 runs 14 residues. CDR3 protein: CASSRLAEAYEQYF. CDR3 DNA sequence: TGCGCCAGCAGCCGACTAGCGGAGGCCTACGAGCAGTACTTC.

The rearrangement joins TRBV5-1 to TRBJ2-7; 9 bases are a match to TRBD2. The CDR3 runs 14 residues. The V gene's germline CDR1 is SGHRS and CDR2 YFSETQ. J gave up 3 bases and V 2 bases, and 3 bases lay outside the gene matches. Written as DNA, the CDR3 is TGCGCCAGCAGCTTAGCGGGAGGTATCTACGAGCAGTACTTC. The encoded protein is CASSLAGGIYEQYF.

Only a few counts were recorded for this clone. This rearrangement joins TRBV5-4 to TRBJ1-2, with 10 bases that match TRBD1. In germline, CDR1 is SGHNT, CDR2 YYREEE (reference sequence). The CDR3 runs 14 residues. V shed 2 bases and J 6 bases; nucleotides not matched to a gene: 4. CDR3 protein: CASSLGTGVDGYTF. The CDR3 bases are TGTGCCAGCAGCTTAGGGACAGGGGTTGATGGCTACACCTTC. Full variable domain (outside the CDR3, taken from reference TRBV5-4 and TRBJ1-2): ETGVTQSPTHLIKTRGQQVTLRCSSQSGHNTVSWYQQALGQGPQFIFQYYREEENGRGNFPPRFSGLQFPNYSSELNVNALELDDSALYLCASSLGTGVDGYTFGSGTRLTVV.

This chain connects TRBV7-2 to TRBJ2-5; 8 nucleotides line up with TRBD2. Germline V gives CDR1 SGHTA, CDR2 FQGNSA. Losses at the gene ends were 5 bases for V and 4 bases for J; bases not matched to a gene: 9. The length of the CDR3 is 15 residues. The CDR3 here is CASSPETGGRETQYF. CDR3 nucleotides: TGTGCCAGCAGCCCCGAGACGGGAGGGAGAGAGACCCAGTACTTC.

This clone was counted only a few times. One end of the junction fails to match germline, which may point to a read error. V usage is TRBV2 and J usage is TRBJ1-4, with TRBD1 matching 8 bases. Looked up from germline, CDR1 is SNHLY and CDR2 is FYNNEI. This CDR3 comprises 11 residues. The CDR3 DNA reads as TGTGCCAGCAGTGATTTAGTGGGACAGGCCTTT. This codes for CASSDLVGQAF.

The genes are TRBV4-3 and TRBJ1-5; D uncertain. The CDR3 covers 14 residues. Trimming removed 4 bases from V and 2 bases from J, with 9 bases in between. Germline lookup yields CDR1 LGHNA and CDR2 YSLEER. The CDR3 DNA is TGCGCCAGCAGCCTCCGGGTCGGCAATCAGCCCCAGCATTTT. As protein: CASSLRVGNQPQHF.

CDR3 nucleotides: TGTGCCAGCAGTCCGGGGTCTTGGGTAGGCTATGGCTACACCTTC. Residues: CASSPGSWVGYGYTF. The V gene is TRBV28, the J gene TRBJ1-2; D not certain. Trimming pared 5 bases from V and 4 bases from J, leaving 17 bases between. Germline V gene lookup returns CDR1 MDHEN and CDR2 SYDVKM. The CDR3 runs 15 residues.